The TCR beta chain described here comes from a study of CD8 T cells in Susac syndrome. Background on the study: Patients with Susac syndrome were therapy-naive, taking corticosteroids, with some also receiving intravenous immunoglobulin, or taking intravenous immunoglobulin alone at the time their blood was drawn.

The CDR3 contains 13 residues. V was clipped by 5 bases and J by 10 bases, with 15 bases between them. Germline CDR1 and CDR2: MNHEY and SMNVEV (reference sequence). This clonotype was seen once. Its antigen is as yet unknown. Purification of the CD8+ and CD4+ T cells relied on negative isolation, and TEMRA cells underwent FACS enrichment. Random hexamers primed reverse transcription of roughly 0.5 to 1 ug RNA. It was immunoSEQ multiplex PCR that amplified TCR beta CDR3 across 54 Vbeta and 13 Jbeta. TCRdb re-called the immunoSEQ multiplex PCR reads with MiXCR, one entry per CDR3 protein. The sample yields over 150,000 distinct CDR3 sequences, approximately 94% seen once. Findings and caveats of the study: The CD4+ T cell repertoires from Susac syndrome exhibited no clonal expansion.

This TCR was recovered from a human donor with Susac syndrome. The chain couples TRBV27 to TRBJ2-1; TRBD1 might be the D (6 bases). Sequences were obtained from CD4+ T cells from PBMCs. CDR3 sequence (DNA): TGTGCCAGCAGTGGGGACACCGATGGGGAGCAGTTCTTC. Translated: CASSGDTDGEQFF.